This record concerns one T cell receptor (beta chain) sequence. TCR beta CDR3 sequences were amplified from RNA transcripts. RT-PCR in the first round (using the HTBI primer set) targeted the TCR CDR3. TCRdb re-called the multiplex PCR reads through MiXCR, storing one row per CDR3 protein. The profile shows nearly 750,000 distinct CDR3 sequences, under 45% of them singletons. The data were taken from a study of T cells in Graves' hyperthyroidism and ophthalmopathy. Patients aged 18 to 65 had newly diagnosed hyperthyroidism that had lasted under 2 months. Exclusion followed for patients with uncontrolled infection, other autoimmune disease, pregnancy or lactation. Based on clinical symptoms, serum thyroxine and TRAb, thyroid ultrasound and orbital computed tomography, diagnoses were reached. From 10 ml of fresh peripheral blood, PBMCs were isolated. Germline CDR1 and CDR2: SNHLY and FYNNEI. The CDR3 extends over 15 amino acids. Trimming at V came to 5 bases and at J to 6 bases, leaving 9 bases not matched to a gene.

The chain combines TRBV2 with TRBJ1-2, with 10 bases fitting TRBD1. This clonotype was obtained from a woman aged 40-49 years with Graves' hyperthyroidism. Sample: blood. CDR3 DNA: TGTGCCAGCAGTTTCCGGGACAGGGGTATCGATGGCTACACCTTC. It yields the protein CASSFRDRGIDGYTF.